The T cell receptor beta chain described here comes from a study of a mutant IDH1 vaccine in newly diagnosed glioma. Looking at the study overall: Vaccination began 4-6 weeks post radiotherapy alone, or with temozolomide cycles. Earlier therapy was either radiotherapy, temozolomide, or both, and most got both.

The CDR3 is made up of 15 amino acids. The germline V gene encodes CDR1 LNHNV and CDR2 YYDKDF (reference sequence). After removal of 2 bases from V and 0 bases from J, the junction contained 1 base not matched to a gene. A note on this clone: What it recognizes is unknown.

Time point described: week 35, safety follow-up. Doses consisted of 300 ug of mutant IDH1 20-mer peptide each, paired with topical imiquimod. Patients had eight vaccinations, in weeks 1, 3, 5, 7, 11, 15, 19 and 23. Points from the study as a whole: Vaccine-induced responses were seen in less than 95% of patients, spanning several MHC alleles.

Generated by immunoSEQ multiplex PCR, the TCRdb table keeps only in-frame clones and is missing some. The sample comprises tens of thousands of clones, 74% of which are singletons, and over 4% rests with the top ten. The chain couples TRBV15 to TRBJ1-5, with 7 nucleotides matching TRBD1. The material was PBMCs, obtained from a glioma patient whose treatment included an IDH1 peptide vaccine. The TCR was taken from a man aged 50-60 years with glioma. Here the CDR3 DNA reads TGTGCCACCAGCAGACAGGGGGGTAGCAATCAGCCCCAGCATTTT. The encoded protein is CATSRQGGSNQPQHF. Drawing the rest from reference TRBV15 and TRBJ1-5, the complete variable domain is DAMVIQNPRYQVTQFGKPVTLSCSQTLNHNVMYWYQQKSSQAPKLLFHYYDKDFNNEADTPDNFQSRRPNTSFCFLDIRSPGLGDTAMYLCATSRQGGSNQPQHFGDGTRLSIL.